The 22 T cell receptor beta chains below all came from one sample that was sequenced in a study of blood T cell repertoires in COVID-19. The data were produced by immunoSEQ multiplex PCR, yet TCRdb's version contains in-frame clones alone and is incomplete. The sample yields over 25,000 clones, over 75% seen once. Sequencing was done on a sample of peripheral blood. These receptors were obtained from a man in his sixties or seventies with active COVID-19.

This chain connects TRBV30 to TRBJ2-7; 10 bases line up with TRBD1. Germline V gives CDR1 GTSNPN, CDR2 SVGIG (reference sequence). This CDR3 region has 12 residues. With V trimmed by 4 bases and J by 4 bases, 1 base remained unmatched. CDR3 nucleotide sequence: TGTGCCTGGAAGGGACAGGGGTACGAGCAGTACTTC. It is translated as CAWKGQGYEQYF.

The gene calls are TRBV29-1 and TRBJ1-5; TRBD1 is a possible D gene (6 bases). This CDR3 contains 19 residues. Trimming took 6 bases from V and 1 from J, leaving 28 bases between them. Germline V gives CDR1 SQVTM, CDR2 ANQGSEA. In DNA, the CDR3 is TGCAGCGTCCGAATCCTTTTGCCGGGACAAATGTTAAGCAATCAGCCCCAGCATTTT. Translated: CSVRILLPGQMLSNQPQHF.

This rearrangement joins TRBV6-6 to TRBJ2-3; TRBD2 is a possible D gene (6 bases). The V end was cut by 7 bases, the J end by 6 bases, with 20 bases between. This CDR3 is 15 amino acids long. CDR1 MNHNY and CDR2 SVGAGI come from the germline V gene (reference sequence). The CDR3 region has the DNA TGTGCCAGCACCACTATGGGAGGCCCCCAGGATACGCAGTATTTT. It yields the protein CASTTMGGPQDTQYF.

The chain employs TRBV5-8 and TRBJ2-5, with D maybe TRBD2 (5 bases). The CDR3 is 13 residues long. Germline-derived CDR1 and CDR2 are SGHTS and YDEGEE. V lost 4 bases and J lost 4, with 11 bases in between. In nucleotides, the CDR3 is TGTGCCAGCAGCCGGACTTGGACAGAGACCCAGTACTTC. The encoded protein is CASSRTWTETQYF.

The chain combines TRBV30 with TRBJ1-2; D possibly corresponds to TRBD1 (6 bases). Germline V gives CDR1 GTSNPN, CDR2 SVGIG (reference sequence). This CDR3 region has 13 residues. V lost 2 bases to trimming and J lost 2 bases, with 9 bases between them. This CDR3 reads CAWSRGQNYGYTF. CDR3 bases: TGTGCCTGGAGTCGTGGACAGAACTATGGCTACACCTTC.

The chain uses TRBV7-9 and TRBJ1-6; 7 nucleotides line up with TRBD1. CDR1 SEHNR and CDR2 FQNEAQ come from the germline V gene (reference sequence). CDR3 length: 15 amino acids. V shed 5 bases and J 6 bases; nucleotides not matched to a gene: 7. CDR3 DNA: TGTGCCAGCAGCACCCTCGGGACAGCTAATTCACCCCTCCACTTT. Its protein product is CASSTLGTANSPLHF.

The gene calls are TRBV25-1 and TRBJ2-7; the match to TRBD1 covers 8 bases. The germline gives CDR1 MGHDK, CDR2 SYGVNS. Trimming cost V 6 bases and J 0 bases; bases outside gene matches: 10. This CDR3 has 16 amino acids. This CDR3 is CASRTRQGTGSYEQYF. DNA for the CDR3: TGTGCCAGCAGGACCCGACAGGGGACGGGCTCCTACGAGCAGTACTTC.

The rearrangement links TRBV9 to TRBJ1-6, with D perhaps matching TRBD1 (6 bases). The CDR3 covers 17 residues. Trimming pared 3 bases from V and 0 bases from J, leaving 13 bases between. Germline-derived CDR1 and CDR2 are SGDLS and YYNGEE. The CDR3 region is CASSAGGASSYNSPLHF. The CDR3, as DNA: TGTGCCAGCAGCGCCGGGGGGGCAAGCTCCTATAATTCACCCCTCCACTTT.

The chain links TRBV4-1 to TRBJ2-3; 7 bases are shared with TRBD2. There are 13 residues in the CDR3. Germline CDR1 and CDR2: MGHRA and YSYEKL. J lost 4 bases, V lost 2 bases, and 0 bases had no gene match. The CDR3, as DNA: TGCGCCAGCAGCCAAACTAGCGCAGATACGCAGTATTTT. Protein product: CASSQTSADTQYF.

Points on this clone: This sample also contains other DNA sequences that code for the same CDR3. The chain recombines TRBV4-2 with TRBJ2-7; 13 bases line up with TRBD2. Per the germline V gene, CDR1 is LGHNA and CDR2 is YNFKEQ. The CDR3 runs 15 residues. V was pared by 1 base and J by 4 bases, with 1 base of the junction left unmatched. The CDR3 loop is CASSQGTSGGYEQYF. CDR3 coding DNA: TGTGCCAGCAGCCAAGGGACTAGCGGGGGTTACGAGCAGTACTTC.

The rearrangement links TRBV27 to TRBJ1-4; no firm D call. CDR3 length equals 15 residues. The V gene's germline CDR1 is MNHEY and CDR2 SMNVEV (reference sequence). The ends were cut back, 1 base at V and 4 bases at J, with 10 bases in the middle. The CDR3 DNA follows: TGTGCCAGCAGTTTATTCGGGGAAAGTAATGAAAAACTGTTTTTT. It translates to CASSLFGESNEKLFF.

The chain carries TRBV18 and TRBJ1-4; D possibly corresponds to TRBD1 (6 bases). The V gene's germline CDR1 is KGHSH and CDR2 LQKENI. V gave up 0 bases and J gave up 7 bases, with 12 bases separating them. The CDR3 extends over 15 amino acids. CDR3 in amino acids: CASSPPRTVGEKLFF. As DNA, the CDR3 is TGTGCCAGCTCACCACCGAGGACAGTCGGTGAAAAACTGTTTTTT.

The chain carries TRBV7-3 and TRBJ2-3, with D possibly being TRBD2 (6 bases). This CDR3 has 14 amino acids. The V gene lost 5 bases and the J gene lost 2 bases, with 11 bases spanning the gap. Germline V gene sequence: CDR1 SGHTA, CDR2 FQGTGA. The CDR3 DNA reads as TGTGCCAGCAGCCCACGGACTACCACAGATACGCAGTATTTT. Translated, it gives CASSPRTTTDTQYF.

This clone occurred a few times. The chain joins TRBV5-1 to TRBJ2-7, with 9 bases that match TRBD1. V shed 5 bases and J 4 bases; nucleotides not matched to a gene: 10. Germline CDR1 and CDR2: SGHRS and YFSETQ. The CDR3 contains 15 residues. The CDR3 nucleotides read TGCGCCAGCAGTCTTACCGGGACAGGGTTTTACGAGCAGTACTTC. Residues: CASSLTGTGFYEQYF.

This clone was observed a single time. The chain recombines TRBV19 with TRBJ1-3, with 9 bases matching TRBD1. Germline CDR1 LNHDA, CDR2 SQIVND (reference sequence). V shed 6 bases, J shed 4 bases, and the junction held 4 bases outside the gene matches. This CDR3 has 14 amino acids. The CDR3 nucleotides read TGTGCCAGTAGCCACAGGGGGCAAGGAAACACCATATATTTT. Translated: CASSHRGQGNTIYF.

The table lists this clone with a count of one. CDR3 in amino acids: CAWSVQGSGRTKQTQYF. In nucleotides, the CDR3 is TGTGCCTGGAGTGTACAAGGGTCAGGGAGGACCAAACAGACCCAGTACTTC. The chain carries TRBV30 and TRBJ2-5; weak D call: TRBD2 (6 bases). CDR3 length equals 17 residues. Germline CDR1 and CDR2: GTSNPN and SVGIG (reference sequence). With 0 bases removed from V and 6 bases from J, the gap between germline ends came to 23 bases. Full variable domain (outside the CDR3, taken from reference TRBV30 and TRBJ2-5): SQTIHQWPATLVQPVGSPLSLECTVEGTSNPNLYWYRQAAGRGLQLLFYSVGIGQISSEVPQNLSASRPQDRQFILSSKKLLLSDSGFYLCAWSVQGSGRTKQTQYFGPGTRLLVL.

The V call is TRBV10-3, the J call TRBJ1-5; a possible D gene is TRBD1 (6 bases). The V and J ends lost 7 bases and 6 bases respectively, with 13 bases between them. The CDR3 is made up of 13 amino acids. CDR1 is ENHRY and CDR2 is SYGVKD in the germline V gene. In DNA, the CDR3 is TGTGCCATCACCCAGGGGTTAGGTCAGCCCCAGCATTTT. This encodes CAITQGLGQPQHF.

The CDR3 here is CASSSWADYEQYF. CDR3 coding DNA: TGTGCCAGCAGTTCATGGGCTGACTACGAGCAGTACTTC. The chain couples TRBV6-6 to TRBJ2-7; D is unclear. The V gene's germline CDR1 is MNHNY and CDR2 SVGAGI (reference sequence). This CDR3 has 13 residues. V was pared by 4 bases and J by 3 bases, with 10 bases between.

This chain connects TRBV7-2 to TRBJ1-6, with no clear D. The CDR3 extends over 13 amino acids. The V gene's germline CDR1 is SGHTA and CDR2 FQGNSA. The V end lost 5 bases, the J end lost 10 bases, and 12 bases lay between the germline ends. CDR3 bases: TGTGCCAGCAGCCCTCGTATAGAGTCACCCCTCCACTTT. It yields the protein CASSPRIESPLHF.

CDR3 loop: CASSFEGARAGELFF. In nucleotides, the CDR3 is TGTGCCAGCAGCTTTGAGGGGGCTCGTGCTGGGGAGCTGTTTTTT. This chain connects TRBV7-3 to TRBJ2-2, with 7 bases lining up with TRBD1. CDR3 length: 15 residues. Germline V gene lookup returns CDR1 SGHTA and CDR2 FQGTGA. V lost 3 bases to trimming and J lost 8 bases; unmatched junction nucleotides: 9.

As concerns this clone: Other DNA sequences in this sample translate to the same CDR3. V gene TRBV2 combines with J gene TRBJ1-1; TRBD1 matches 7 bases. The V segment lost 6 bases and the J segment 0 bases; nucleotides outside the gene matches: 1. From germline, CDR1 is SNHLY and CDR2 FYNNEI. The CDR3 runs 13 residues. CDR3 protein: CASSDRVNTEAFF. The CDR3 bases are TGTGCCAGCAGCGACAGGGTGAACACTGAAGCTTTCTTT.

The chain employs TRBV25-1 and TRBJ2-2; possible D gene TRBD1, 5 bases. The CDR3 covers 13 residues. V dropped 3 bases and J dropped 3 bases, with 5 bases sitting between them. Germline CDR1 is MGHDK and CDR2 is SYGVNS. The chain's CDR3 is CASSDRDTGELFF. CDR3 sequence (DNA): TGTGCCAGCAGTGACAGGGACACCGGGGAGCTGTTTTTT.